The 7 T cell receptor beta chains in this list originate from one sample, sequenced in a study of blood T cell repertoires in COVID-19 (dated by TCRdb to 2018 to 2021). The library was obtained by the immunoSEQ multiplex PCR assay. In TCRdb, the immuneACCESS table is reduced to in-frame sequences with V and J assigned. These tables do not hold every clone; where another copy was compared, an unresolved V gene accounts for under half, and the others remain unexplained. The sample table holds roughly 80,000 clones, of which roughly 84% were seen once. 2.5% to 3.5% of the sample goes to the ten largest clones. The sequencing input was peripheral blood. The receptors were gathered from an elderly woman with acute or convalescent COVID-19.

The chain is built from TRBV29-1 and TRBJ1-3, with D unclear. Germline CDR1 SQVTM, CDR2 ANQGSEA. V gave up 6 bases and J gave up 7 bases, with 22 bases separating them. The CDR3 runs 15 residues. The CDR3 DNA is TGCAGCGTCTATACGCCGGGCAGAACGGGGAACACCATATATTTT. It yields the protein CSVYTPGRTGNTIYF.

This rearrangement joins TRBV19 to TRBJ1-4; D possibly corresponds to TRBD1 (6 bases). There are 14 residues in the CDR3. Trimming left V 4 bases short and J 4 bases short, with 10 bases between. Germline V gives CDR1 LNHDA, CDR2 SQIVND (reference sequence). CDR3 DNA sequence: TGTGCCAGTAGTAGACAGGCTCATAATGAAAAACTGTTTTTT. This encodes CASSRQAHNEKLFF.

The gene calls are TRBV27 and TRBJ1-2; D gene ambiguous. The V gene's germline CDR1 is MNHEY and CDR2 SMNVEV (reference sequence). V lost 5 bases to trimming and J lost 4 bases, with 11 bases between them. The CDR3 runs 13 residues. CDR3: CASSRPGGYGYTF. The CDR3 DNA is TGTGCCAGCAGTCGACCGGGTGGCTATGGCTACACCTTC.

This chain uses TRBV5-1 with TRBJ1-2; TRBD1 might be the D (5 bases). Per germline, CDR1 SGHRS and CDR2 YFSETQ. V lost 4 bases and J 8 bases, leaving 18 bases between the germline ends. The length of the CDR3 is 14 residues. The CDR3 is CASSLFSGDEGYTF. The CDR3, as DNA: TGCGCCAGCAGCCTATTCTCGGGGGATGAGGGCTACACCTTC.

This clone was counted between two and nine times. The rearrangement uses TRBV5-1 and TRBJ1-3, with D unresolved. The CDR3 has 13 amino acids. Germline CDR1 and CDR2: SGHRS and YFSETQ. V lost 0 bases to trimming and J lost 11 bases, with 12 bases between them. Here the CDR3 reads CASSLETGNAIYF. CDR3 coding DNA: TGCGCCAGCAGCTTGGAGACGGGGAACGCCATATATTTT.

This chain links TRBV30 with TRBJ2-7, with D maybe TRBD2 (5 bases). CDR3 length equals 13 residues. Germline CDR1 GTSNPN, CDR2 SVGIG (reference sequence). V shed 0 bases and J shed 6 bases, with 12 bases lying between them. The CDR3 nucleotides are TGTGCCTGGAGTGTAGATCTAGCAACCGAGCAGTACTTC. Amino acid sequence: CAWSVDLATEQYF.

V usage is TRBV19 and J usage is TRBJ1-2; 7 bases line up with TRBD1. This CDR3 is built from 14 residues. The germline CDR1 and CDR2 sequences are LNHDA and SQIVND (reference sequence). The V and J ends lost 6 bases and 3 bases, in that order; junction bases with no gene match: 7. The CDR3 reads CASSPSGQYYGYTF. The CDR3 DNA reads as TGTGCCAGTAGCCCGTCGGGACAGTACTATGGCTACACCTTC.